This T cell receptor (beta chain) was found in a study of blood T cell repertoires in COVID-19. Looking at the study overall: From the United States, Italy and Spain came samples of acute and convalescent COVID-19. In each case, the material was cDNA or gDNA derived from T cells, B-cell-depleted T cells, or PBMCs.

Produced via immunoSEQ multiplex PCR; TCRdb's table is partial and in-frame only. This sample has about 250,000 clones; just over 85% occur once, and the top ten carry over 1.1%. Turning to this clone: Other DNA sequences within the sample encode an identical CDR3.

V was cut by 3 bases and J by 4 bases, with 7 bases left in between. The germline CDR1 and CDR2 sequences are MNHEY and SMNVEV (reference sequence). The CDR3 has 13 amino acids. This receptor was taken from a man at least 80 years old with acute or convalescent COVID-19. V and J are TRBV27 and TRBJ2-1; D possibly corresponds to TRBD1 (5 bases). Sequencing was done on a sample of peripheral blood. The CDR3 here is CASSFRQYNEQFF. DNA for the CDR3: TGTGCCAGCAGTTTCCGACAGTACAATGAGCAGTTCTTC.